This T cell receptor beta chain was retrieved from a study of blood T cell repertoires in COVID-19. Study-wide context: The United States, Italy and Spain were the sources of the acute and convalescent COVID-19 samples. Sources were T cells, B-cell-depleted T cells, or PBMCs; the material itself was cDNA or gDNA.

V dropped 3 bases and J dropped 2; count of bases not matched to a gene: 11. This CDR3 is built from 17 residues. CDR1 is MGHDK, CDR2 SYGVNS, per germline. Source study methods: Estimates of nucleated cell counts were drawn from the amplification of reference gene primers. The table came from immunoSEQ multiplex PCR; TCRdb's copy has only in-frame clones and leaves some out. V and J calls and clone size are copied from that table; D and trimming were computed from the DNA. This sample carries 130,000 or so clones, around 83% of them seen once, and the ten largest clones take more than 5%. Sample: peripheral blood. The chain combines TRBV25-1 with TRBJ2-7, with 9 bases fitting TRBD1. This TCR derives from a man older than 75 with active or convalescent COVID-19. CDR3 sequence reads: CASSDPGGTGHPYEQYF. The CDR3 DNA reads as TGTGCCAGCAGTGACCCCGGGGGGACAGGGCACCCCTACGAGCAGTACTTC.